The clone carrying this TCR beta chain came up many times. Its specificity is unknown. This record belongs to a study of CD8 T cells in ankylosing spondylitis. Regarding the study as a whole: It was reported that disease-linked clones were significantly enriched in matched ankylosing spondylitis synovial fluid. A CD8+ phenotype characterized the disease-linked clones, which were relatively rare in peripheral blood.

In TCRdb, the 5' RACE reads were re-called with MiXCR into one record per CDR3 protein. The table has some 7,000 distinct CDR3 sequences, around 2.8% seen once. Germline assignment: CDR1 SGDLS and CDR2 YYNGEE. This CDR3 has 12 amino acids. Between the trimmed V and J ends, which lost 3 bases and 2 bases, there was a span of 3 bases. The source of this sequence is a female donor with ankylosing spondylitis or in good health (not recorded which). Input material: blood, either unsorted or a sorted T cell fraction (not recorded which). The chain joins TRBV9 to TRBJ2-1; D gene ambiguous. The CDR3 protein is CASSGAYNEQFF. CDR3 sequence (DNA): TGTGCCAGCAGCGGGGCCTACAATGAGCAGTTCTTC.